Reported below is one T cell receptor (beta chain). Its antigen remains unidentified. The V gene end was trimmed by 6 bases and the J gene end by 4 bases; junction bases not matched to a gene: 5. The length of the CDR3 is 13 residues. Germline V CDR1 and CDR2: MNHNS, SASEGT. The sample comes from a study of cytomegalovirus exposure and HLA in healthy donors. Regarding the study as a whole: Cytomegalovirus-associated status was assigned to some 180 TCR beta chains. HLA alleles showed associations with 16,951 TCR beta sequences in a later analysis, at a 0.05 false discovery rate.

The PCR contained 60 Vbeta and 13 Jbeta primers. The assay was immunoSEQ multiplex PCR, and TCRdb's table has in-frame clones only and misses some. The table lists 210,000 or so clones, more than 70% of them singletons. Sequencing used PBMCs. The chain couples TRBV6-1 to TRBJ1-2, with TRBD1 identical over 7 bases. The receptor's source is a boy between 10 and 17 years old in good health and CMV-seronegative. CDR3 coding DNA: TGTGCCAGCAGCAGGGACAGATCCTATGGCTACACCTTC. Its protein is CASSRDRSYGYTF.